The 16 T cell receptor beta chains presented below share a single source sample, sequenced in a study of T cells in Graves' hyperthyroidism and ophthalmopathy. Regions amplified from RNA transcripts were the TCR beta CDR3 regions. The HTBI primer set was used in a first-round RT-PCR of the TCR CDR3. One entry per CDR3 protein results from TCRdb running MiXCR on the multiplex PCR reads. The sample has roughly 500,000 distinct CDR3 sequences, roughly 16% seen once. Sequenced material: blood. The source of these receptors is a woman aged 25 to 45 with Graves' ophthalmopathy.

About this clonotype: It may be a read error: a sequence one base away is much more abundant. The chain employs TRBV11-2 and TRBJ2-1, with 8 bases matching TRBD2. After removal of 5 bases from V and 5 bases from J, the junction contained 32 bases not matched to a gene. Germline V gene data show CDR1 as SGHAT and CDR2 as FQNNGV. The CDR3 spans 23 residues. DNA of the CDR3: TGTGCCAGCAGCCGTTCTGGCGGGAGGACCCTAACCATCCCAAACGCAGCCCACAATGAGCAGTTCTTC. It yields the protein CASSRSGGRTLTIPNAAHNEQFF.

This clonotype was observed at least ten times. This chain uses TRBV3-1 with TRBJ2-1; TRBD2 matches at 8 bases. Germline V gene lookup returns CDR1 LGHDT and CDR2 YNNKEL (reference sequence). The CDR3 has 13 residues. Germline trimming cut 1 base from V and 8 bases from J; bases unmatched to any gene: 1. The CDR3 nucleotides read TGTGCCAGCAGCCAAGCGGGAGGGGATGAGCAGTTCTTC. Its protein product is CASSQAGGDEQFF.

CDR3 protein: CASKSGPAYNEQFF. The DNA of the CDR3 is TGTGCCAGCAAATCGGGACCAGCCTACAATGAGCAGTTCTTC. The rearrangement uses TRBV11-2 and TRBJ2-1; tentatively, D is TRBD1 or TRBD2 (5 bases each). CDR1 is SGHAT, CDR2 FQNNGV, per germline. Trimming took 7 bases from V and 2 from J, leaving 12 bases between them. CDR3 size: 14 residues.

This clonotype was observed at least ten times. A read error may be the cause here, since a much bigger clone is one base away. This chain connects TRBV5-1 to TRBJ2-7; D tentatively reads TRBD1 or TRBD2 (5 bases each). CDR1 SGHRS and CDR2 YFSETQ come from the germline V gene. The length of the CDR3 is 15 residues. V lost 4 bases to trimming and J lost 1 base, with 15 bases between them. The CDR3 DNA reads TGCGCCAGCAGCCGGGACGGCACCTTTTCCTACGAGCAGTACTTC. This encodes CASSRDGTFSYEQYF.

The table lists this clonotype with many counts. The rearrangement uses TRBV28 and TRBJ2-1; 11 positions match TRBD2. The CDR3 has 17 residues. V gave up 5 bases and J gave up 0 bases; unmatched junction bases: 6. The germline CDR1 and CDR2 sequences are MDHEN and SYDVKM. DNA of the CDR3: TGTGCCAGCAGTCTAGCGGGAGGCCGTGACTCCTACAATGAGCAGTTCTTC. Amino acid sequence: CASSLAGGRDSYNEQFF.

This clonotype came up many times. The chain links TRBV2 to TRBJ2-3, with 8 bases lining up with TRBD2. Germline trimming cut 3 bases from V and 4 bases from J; bases unmatched to any gene: 9. The germline gives CDR1 SNHLY, CDR2 FYNNEI. The length of the CDR3 is 16 residues. CDR3 bases: TGTGCCAGCAGTGAGGAGGGGACTAGTCTATCAGATACGCAGTATTTT. Encoded protein: CASSEEGTSLSDTQYF.

In its sample, this clonotype was seen a few times. CDR3 in amino acids: CASQGGKNTEAFF. Written as DNA, the CDR3 is TGCGCCAGCCAAGGGGGGAAAAACACTGAAGCTTTCTTT. The rearrangement joins TRBV4-1 to TRBJ1-1; maybe TRBD1 (6 bases). This CDR3 spans 13 amino acids. V was cut by 8 bases and J by 2 bases, with 12 bases left in between. Germline lookup yields CDR1 MGHRA and CDR2 YSYEKL.

This clonotype was found a few times. The chain carries TRBV14 and TRBJ1-3, with no clear D. The ends were cut back, 1 base at V and 0 bases at J, with 10 bases in the middle. The germline gives CDR1 SGHDN, CDR2 FVKESK. The CDR3 loop spans 16 amino acids. CDR3 in amino acids: CASSQGRLDSGNTIYF. CDR3 DNA sequence: TGTGCCAGCAGCCAAGGCCGGCTTGACTCTGGAAACACCATATATTTT.

This clonotype was seen repeatedly, ten times or more. The rearrangement links TRBV20-1 to TRBJ2-7; 10 nucleotides line up with TRBD1. From germline, CDR1 is DFQATT and CDR2 SNEGSKA (reference sequence). Unmatched junction bases numbered 5, after V lost 2 bases and J lost 4 bases. CDR3 length: 14 amino acids. The CDR3 DNA follows: TGCAGTGCTAGACGACAGGGGGCTCGATACGAGCAGTACTTC. Protein product: CSARRQGARYEQYF.

This clonotype showed up many times. The chain joins TRBV10-3 to TRBJ2-1; tentative D call: TRBD2 (5 bases). The CDR3 is 15 amino acids. From germline, CDR1 is ENHRY and CDR2 SYGVKD. The ends were cut back, 8 bases at V and 2 bases at J, with 16 bases in the middle. The CDR3 is CAIATQLGAYNEQFF. The CDR3 coding sequence is TGTGCCATCGCCACCCAACTAGGCGCCTACAATGAGCAGTTCTTC.

This clonotype was detected only a few times. J is TRBJ2-5 and V is TRBV24-1; D may be TRBD1 or TRBD2 (5 bases each). Germline lookup yields CDR1 KGHDR and CDR2 SFDVKD. This CDR3 spans 15 amino acids. V lost 7 bases and J 2 bases, leaving 16 bases between the germline ends. The CDR3, as DNA: TGTGCCACCAGGGATCAGGGAGAGGGTCAAGAGACCCAGTACTTC. As protein: CATRDQGEGQETQYF.

This chain uses TRBV7-8 with TRBJ1-2; unclear D gene. The ends were cut back, 5 bases at V and 6 bases at J, with 16 bases in the middle. The CDR3 contains 14 residues. Germline V lookup: CDR1 SGHVS, CDR2 FQNEAQ. This CDR3 reads CASSPRTNLHGYTF. The CDR3 DNA follows: TGTGCCAGCAGCCCCCGGACTAACCTCCATGGCTACACCTTC.

V and J are TRBV11-2 and TRBJ2-1, with TRBD2 matching over 9 bases. Per germline, CDR1 SGHAT and CDR2 FQNNGV. Trimming at V came to 1 base and at J to 0 bases, leaving 7 bases not matched to a gene. The CDR3 runs 18 residues. The chain's CDR3 is CASSLASSGRASYNEQFF. The CDR3 nucleotides are TGTGCCAGCAGCTTAGCTAGTAGCGGGAGAGCCTCCTACAATGAGCAGTTCTTC.

The rearrangement joins TRBV11-3 to TRBJ2-1; D not certain. Germline V lookup: CDR1 SGHNT, CDR2 YENEEA. With 6 bases removed from V and 8 bases from J, the gap between germline ends came to 11 bases. The CDR3 has 12 residues. This CDR3 is CASRPSIDEQFF. The CDR3 DNA is TGTGCCAGCAGACCTAGTATCGATGAGCAGTTCTTC.

This clonotype was recorded many times. The chain joins TRBV11-2 to TRBJ1-1, with D possibly TRBD1 on 5 matching bases. Trimming took off 0 bases at V and 1 base at J, with 9 bases between the two ends. CDR3 size: 15 residues. The germline CDR1 and CDR2 sequences are SGHAT and FQNNGV. The CDR3 loop is CASSLEPGTNTEAFF. In nucleotides, the CDR3 is TGTGCCAGCAGCTTAGAGCCAGGGACGAACACTGAAGCTTTCTTT.

The chain recombines TRBV7-9 with TRBJ1-1, with D perhaps TRBD1 (6 bases). V was shortened by 4 bases and J by 11 bases, with 20 bases between the two germline ends. The CDR3 loop spans 14 amino acids. Germline loops: CDR1 SEHNR, CDR2 FQNEAQ (reference sequence). CDR3 loop: CASSSHRESDTAFF. The CDR3, as DNA: TGTGCCAGCAGCTCCCACAGGGAGTCCGACACGGCTTTCTTT.